This T cell receptor (beta chain) was identified during a study of cytomegalovirus exposure and HLA in healthy donors. Study-level results: Later, an analysis showed that TCR beta chains associated with HLA were more clonally expanded than others that were equally common.

With respect to this clone: The target antigen is unknown.

Trimming stripped 7 bases from V and 0 bases from J, with 7 bases between. Germline V gives CDR1 SQVTM, CDR2 ANQGSEA. The CDR3 is made up of 12 amino acids. Amplification used 60 Vbeta primers and 13 Jbeta primers. The data were produced by immunoSEQ multiplex PCR, yet TCRdb's version contains in-frame clones alone and is incomplete. The sample yields 100,000 to 150,000 clones, 74% seen once. This chain links TRBV29-1 with TRBJ1-5; no definite D call. The source material was PBMCs. The receptor was derived from a woman aged 50 to 60 in good health and CMV-seropositive. Here the CDR3 reads CSAQVSNQPQHF. CDR3 DNA sequence: TGCAGCGCCCAGGTTAGCAATCAGCCCCAGCATTTT.